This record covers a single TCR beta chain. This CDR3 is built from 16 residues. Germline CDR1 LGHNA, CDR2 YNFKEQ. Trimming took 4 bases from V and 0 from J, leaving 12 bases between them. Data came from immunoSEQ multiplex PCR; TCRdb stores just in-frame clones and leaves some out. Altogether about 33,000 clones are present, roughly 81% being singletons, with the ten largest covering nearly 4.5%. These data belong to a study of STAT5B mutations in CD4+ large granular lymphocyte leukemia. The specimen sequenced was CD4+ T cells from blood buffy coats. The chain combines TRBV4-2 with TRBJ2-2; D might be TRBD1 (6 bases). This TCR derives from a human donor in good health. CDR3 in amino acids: CASSPKDSTNTGELFF. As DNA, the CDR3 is TGTGCCAGCAGCCCGAAGGACAGTACGAACACCGGGGAGCTGTTTTTT.